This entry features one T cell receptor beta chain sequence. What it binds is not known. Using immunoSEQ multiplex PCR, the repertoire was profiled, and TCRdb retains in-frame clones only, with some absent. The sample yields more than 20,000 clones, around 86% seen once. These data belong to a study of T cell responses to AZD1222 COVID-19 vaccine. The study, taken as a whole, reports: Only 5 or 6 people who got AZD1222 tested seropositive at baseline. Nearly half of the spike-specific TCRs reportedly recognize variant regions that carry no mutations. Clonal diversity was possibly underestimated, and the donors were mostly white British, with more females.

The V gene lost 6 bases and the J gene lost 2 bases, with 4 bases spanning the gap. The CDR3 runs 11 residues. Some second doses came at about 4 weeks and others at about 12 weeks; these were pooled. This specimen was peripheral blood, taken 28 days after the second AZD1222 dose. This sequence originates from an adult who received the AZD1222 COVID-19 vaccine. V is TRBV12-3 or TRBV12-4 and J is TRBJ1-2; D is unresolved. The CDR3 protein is CASSPNYGYTF. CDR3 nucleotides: TGTGCCAGCAGCCCGAACTATGGCTACACCTTC.